The clone carrying this T cell receptor (beta chain) was counted ten times or more. Its specificity is unknown. Beta-chain TCR CDR3 regions were amplified from RNA transcripts. HTBI primers served in a first-round RT-PCR, which a second-round multiplex PCR followed. TCRdb reanalysed the multiplex PCR reads using MiXCR and keeps one entry per CDR3 protein. Of roughly 500,000 distinct CDR3 sequences in the sample, approximately 15% were seen once. The sample originates from a study of Graves' ophthalmopathy and Graves' hyperthyroidism. Study-level findings and limits: Separation of ophthalmopathy from stable hyperthyroidism was achieved by a 13-signature model, at 85% to 90% sensitivity and about 81% specificity. Blood repertoires reportedly contained most expanded thyroid clonotypes above 0.001 frequency.

There are 13 residues in the CDR3. Germline V gene lookup returns CDR1 DFQATT and CDR2 SNEGSKA (reference sequence). V shed 0 bases and J shed 8 bases, with 13 bases lying between them. The gene calls are TRBV20-1 and TRBJ1-1; D perhaps matches TRBD1 (5 bases). The receptor comes from a woman between 25 and 40 years old with Graves' ophthalmopathy. Sample: blood. Here the CDR3 DNA reads TGCAGTGCTAGAGATCGCCGACAGTTAGAAGCTTTCTTT. Encoded protein: CSARDRRQLEAFF.